This is a list of T cell receptor beta chains from one sample in a study of shared clonotypes between healthy human individuals. Profiling relied on immunoSEQ multiplex PCR, and the TCRdb table lists in-frame clones only, not all of them. This sample has about 1.1 million clones, with 60% to 80% found just once. The sequenced material came from memory CD4+ T cells from PBMCs. These TCRs come from a man aged 18 to 35 in good health. Some clones in this sample may be carry-over from other donors' samples. CDR3s include the opening cysteine and the closing phenylalanine or tryptophan. D genes are given only for firm matches. Size is stated for part of the rows, as once, few or many counts, or as a class when the clone is expanded.

TRBJ2-1,NA,TRBV4-2,TRBD2,CASSQGIAGGSSYNEQFF,TGTGCCAGCAGCCAAGGCATAGCGGGAGGAAGCTCCTACAATGAGCAGTTCTTC
TRBJ1-2,NA,TRBV5-1,NA,CASSLEGSGAHTF,TGCGCCAGCAGCTTGGAAGGGTCGGGGGCACACACCTTC
TRBJ1-5,NA,TRBV28,NA,CATLTGSNQPQHF,TGTGCCACCCTGACAGGTAGCAATCAGCCCCAGCATTTT
TRBJ2-5,many,TRBV6-5,NA,CASSLEETQYF,TGTGCCAGCAGCCTCGAAGAGACCCAGTACTTC
TRBJ2-1,NA,TRBV5-4,TRBD1,CASSLGPGQGDNEQFF,TGTGCCAGCAGCTTGGGACCGGGACAGGGTGACAATGAGCAGTTCTTC
TRBJ1-2,many,TRBV11-2,NA,CASSLAGVQGGYTF,TGTGCCAGCAGCTTAGCCGGAGTCCAGGGTGGCTACACCTTC
TRBJ2-3,many,TRBV19,NA,CASTEDPARDTQYF,TGTGCCAGTACAGAGGACCCGGCGCGAGATACGCAGTATTTT
TRBJ2-3,NA,TRBV7-9,TRBD1,CASRTTTGGTDTQYF,TGTGCCAGCAGAACTACGACAGGGGGCACAGATACGCAGTATTTT
TRBJ2-3,NA,TRBV11-3,NA,CATAMAGLDTQYF,TGTGCAACGGCGATGGCGGGACTGGATACGCAGTATTTT
TRBJ1-5,NA,TRBV5-1,NA,CASSLDPLSQPQHF,TGCGCCAGCAGCTTGGACCCTCTAAGTCAGCCCCAGCATTTT
TRBJ2-5,NA,TRBV5-1,TRBD2,CASSLGLAGVGETQYF,TGCGCCAGCAGCTTGGGGCTAGCGGGAGTGGGGGAGACCCAGTACTTC
TRBJ1-2,NA,TRBV28,TRBD1,CASSSPVAGQKDGYTF,TGTGCCAGCAGTTCGCCTGTAGCGGGACAGAAGGATGGCTACACCTTC
TRBJ1-2,NA,TRBV2,NA,CASSEGRLPSRGTF,TGTGCCAGCAGTGAAGGGAGGTTGCCAAGTCGAGGGACCTTC
TRBJ1-4,NA,TRBV28,NA,CASSLSSTANEKLFF,TGTGCCAGCAGTTTATCCTCCACAGCTAATGAAAAACTGTTTTTT
TRBJ2-3,NA,TRBV9,NA,CASSYTGLEADTQYF,TGTGCCAGCAGCTACACAGGGTTAGAGGCAGATACGCAGTATTTT
TRBJ2-7,NA,TRBV19,NA,CASKPLGGGSYEQYF,TGTGCCAGTAAGCCCCTCGGGGGTGGGTCTTACGAGCAGTACTTC
TRBJ1-2,few,TRBV28,NA,CASSFGRPDGYTF,TGTGCCAGCAGTTTCGGAAGGCCCGATGGCTACACCTTC
TRBJ2-2,NA,TRBV7-9,NA,CASSFETSNTGELFF,TGTGCCAGCAGCTTTGAGACATCGAACACCGGGGAGCTGTTTTTT
TRBJ2-7,NA,TRBV7-2,NA,CASSLRRVGSHEQYF,TGTGCCAGCAGCTTACGGCGGGTGGGGTCCCACGAGCAGTACTTC
TRBJ2-3,NA,TRBV5-1,TRBD2,CASSLGREQDTQYF,TGCGCCAGCAGCTTGGGGCGGGAGCAGGATACGCAGTATTTT
TRBJ2-2,NA,TRBV27,NA,CASSPILEERLPGELFF,TGTGCCAGCAGCCCTATACTGGAGGAAAGATTGCCCGGGGAGCTGTTTTTT
TRBJ2-1,NA,TRBV11-2,NA,CASSLGRNNEQFF,TGTGCCAGCAGCTTAGGTAGGAACAATGAGCAGTTCTTC
TRBJ2-2,NA,TRBV6-5,TRBD1,CASRRDRGTGELFF,TGTGCCAGCAGACGGGACAGGGGCACCGGGGAGCTGTTTTTT
TRBJ1-4,NA,TRBV7-9,NA,CASSDQGTANEKLFF,TGTGCCAGCAGCGATCAGGGGACGGCTAATGAAAAACTGTTTTTT
TRBJ1-1,NA,TRBV5-1,NA,CASSFRVNTEAFF,TGCGCCAGCAGCTTCAGAGTGAACACTGAAGCTTTCTTT
TRBJ2-5,NA,TRBV11-2,NA,CASSLGAWADSQETQYF,TGTGCCAGCAGCTTAGGAGCGTGGGCAGACTCCCAAGAGACCCAGTACTTC
TRBJ2-1,NA,TRBV7-8,NA,CASSSWTGNNEQFF,TGTGCCAGCAGCTCCTGGACGGGGAACAATGAGCAGTTCTTC
TRBJ1-4,NA,TRBV7-9,NA,CASSLSMRNEKLFF,TGTGCCAGCAGCTTATCGATGAGGAATGAAAAACTGTTTTTT
TRBJ1-3,NA,TRBV6-5,NA,CASSYSGTVGNTIYF,TGTGCCAGCAGTTACTCCGGGACCGTCGGAAACACCATATATTTT
TRBJ1-1,NA,TRBV2,NA,CASLKRVNTEAFF,TGTGCCAGCCTGAAAAGAGTGAACACTGAAGCTTTCTTT
TRBJ2-1,NA,TRBV5-1,TRBD1,CASSLTTGDYNEQFF,TGCGCCAGCAGCTTGACGACAGGGGATTACAATGAGCAGTTCTTC
TRBJ1-3,once,TRBV19,NA,CASTSTSGPGNTIYF,TGTGCCAGTACTTCTACCTCCGGGCCTGGAAACACCATATATTTT
TRBJ2-3,NA,TRBV15,TRBD1,CATSREYRGKFPDTQYF,TGTGCCACCAGCAGAGAGTACAGGGGAAAATTCCCAGATACGCAGTATTTT
TRBJ2-2,NA,TRBV4-2,NA,CASSPFAAGELFF,TGTGCCAGCAGCCCATTTGCGGCCGGGGAGCTGTTTTTT
TRBJ2-2,NA,TRBV18,TRBD1,CASSPRTGGTGELFF,TGTGCCAGCTCACCGAGGACAGGGGGCACCGGGGAGCTGTTTTTT
TRBJ2-1,NA,TRBV14,TRBD2,CASSPPGLGKTNEQFF,TGTGCCAGCAGCCCTCCGGGACTAGGAAAAACGAATGAGCAGTTCTTC
TRBJ2-2,NA,TRBV28,NA,CASSLMRDTAGELFF,TGTGCCAGCAGCTTGATGCGGGATACGGCTGGGGAGCTGTTTTTT